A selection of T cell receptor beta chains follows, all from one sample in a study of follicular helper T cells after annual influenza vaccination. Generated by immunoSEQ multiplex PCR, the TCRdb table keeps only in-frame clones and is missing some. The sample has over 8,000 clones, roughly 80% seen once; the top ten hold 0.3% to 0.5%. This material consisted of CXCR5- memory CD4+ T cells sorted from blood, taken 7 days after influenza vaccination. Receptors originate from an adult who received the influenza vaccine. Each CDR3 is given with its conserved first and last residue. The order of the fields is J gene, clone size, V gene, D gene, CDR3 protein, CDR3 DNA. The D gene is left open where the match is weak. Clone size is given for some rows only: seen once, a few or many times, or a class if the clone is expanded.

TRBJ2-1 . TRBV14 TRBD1 CASSKAGGSEQFF TGTGCCAGCAGCAAGGCAGGGGGCAGTGAGCAGTTCTTC
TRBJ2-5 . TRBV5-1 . CASSFGGTSQETQYF TGCGCCAGCAGCTTCGGCGGGACGTCTCAAGAGACCCAGTACTTC
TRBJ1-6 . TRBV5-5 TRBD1 CASSINRGSSYNSPLHF TGTGCCAGCAGCATCAACAGGGGTAGCTCCTATAATTCACCCCTCCACTTT
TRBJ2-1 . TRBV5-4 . CASSLYRPVGEQFF TGTGCCAGCAGCTTGTACAGGCCAGTGGGTGAGCAGTTCTTC
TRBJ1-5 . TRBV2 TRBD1 CASSAGQLSNQPQHF TGTGCCAGCAGTGCGGGACAGTTAAGCAATCAGCCCCAGCATTTT
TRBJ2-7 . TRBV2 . CASKWDTRGSYEQYF TGTGCCAGCAAATGGGACACAAGGGGATCCTACGAGCAGTACTTC
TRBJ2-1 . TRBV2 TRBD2 CASKGYSGGWGNEQFF TGTGCCAGCAAAGGTTATAGCGGGGGTTGGGGAAATGAGCAGTTCTTC
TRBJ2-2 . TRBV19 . CASRAPGLGRTGELFF TGTGCCAGTAGGGCCCCGGGGTTGGGTCGAACCGGGGAGCTGTTTTTT
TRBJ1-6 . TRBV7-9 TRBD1 CASSSGQANSPLHF TGTGCCAGCAGCTCTGGACAGGCGAATTCACCCCTCCACTTT
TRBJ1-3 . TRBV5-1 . CASSLIGLAGDTIYF TGCGCCAGCAGCTTGATCGGGTTAGCTGGAGACACCATATATTTT
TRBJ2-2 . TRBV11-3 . CASSANAGTANTGELFF TGTGCCAGCAGCGCGAACGCCGGGACGGCGAACACCGGGGAGCTGTTTTTT
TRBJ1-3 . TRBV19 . CASRQSSGNTIYF TGTGCCAGTAGGCAGAGCTCTGGAAACACCATATATTTT
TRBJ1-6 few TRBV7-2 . CASTLRSNSYNSPLHF TGTGCCAGCACCCTCCGATCGAACTCCTATAATTCACCCCTCCACTTT
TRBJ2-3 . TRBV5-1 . CASSSAPRDTQYF TGCGCCAGCAGCTCGGCACCCCGAGATACGCAGTATTTT
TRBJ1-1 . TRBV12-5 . CASGLVGGTEAFF TGTGCTAGTGGTTTGGTGGGAGGGACTGAAGCTTTCTTT
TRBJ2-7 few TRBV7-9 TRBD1 CASSTRTGYEQYF TGTGCCAGCAGCACACGGACAGGATACGAGCAGTACTTC
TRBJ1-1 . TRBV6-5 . CASWFIGGAGEAFF TGTGCCAGCTGGTTCATTGGGGGGGCCGGTGAAGCTTTCTTT
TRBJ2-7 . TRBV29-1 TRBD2 CSVEDPASGLYEQYF TGCAGCGTTGAAGATCCGGCTAGCGGACTCTACGAGCAGTACTTC
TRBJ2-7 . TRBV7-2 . CASSLRQDFAYEQYF TGTGCCAGCAGCTTAAGACAGGATTTCGCCTACGAGCAGTACTTC
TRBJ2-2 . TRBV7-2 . CASSLRTPANTGELFF TGTGCCAGCAGCTTAAGGACCCCCGCGAACACCGGGGAGCTGTTTTTT
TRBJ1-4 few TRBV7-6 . CASSLTAGVDEKLFF TGTGCCAGCAGCCTAACAGCGGGGGTCGATGAAAAACTGTTTTTT
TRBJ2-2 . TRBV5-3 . CASSFNRVISGELFF TGTGCCAGCAGCTTTAATAGGGTTATCTCCGGGGAGCTGTTTTTT
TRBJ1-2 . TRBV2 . CASSERIAIYGYTF TGTGCCAGCAGTGAAAGGATTGCGATCTATGGCTACACCTTC
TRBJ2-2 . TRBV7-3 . CASSFGRDGTGELFF TGTGCCAGCAGCTTTGGCAGGGATGGCACCGGGGAGCTGTTTTTT
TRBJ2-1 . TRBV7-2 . CASSLDYDRSRWVF TGTGCCAGCAGCTTAGACTACGACAGGTCGAGGTGGGTCTTC
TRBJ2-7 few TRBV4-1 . CASSQLASSYEQYF TGCGCCAGCAGCCAACTCGCGAGCTCCTACGAGCAGTACTTC
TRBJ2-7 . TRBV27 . CASSFSAGPYEQYF TGTGCCAGCAGTTTCTCCGCGGGACCTTACGAGCAGTACTTC
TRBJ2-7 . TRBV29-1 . CSVQEGLSLGQYF TGCAGCGTCCAAGAGGGGCTTTCCTTGGGGCAGTACTTC
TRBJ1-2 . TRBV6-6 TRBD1 CASKGSTGASYGYTF TGTGCCAGCAAGGGATCGACAGGGGCGTCCTATGGCTACACCTTC
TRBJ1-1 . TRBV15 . CATSTATEAFF TGTGCCACCAGCACAGCTACTGAAGCTTTCTTT
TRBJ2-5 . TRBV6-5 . CASSSAGQKETQYF TGTGCCAGCAGTTCCGCCGGCCAGAAAGAGACCCAGTACTTC
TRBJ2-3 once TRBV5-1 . CASSYGRDTQYF TGCGCCAGCAGTTATGGTCGGGATACGCAGTATTTT
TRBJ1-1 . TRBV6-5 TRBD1 CASSDWTGDTEAFF TGTGCCAGCAGTGATTGGACAGGGGACACTGAAGCTTTCTTT
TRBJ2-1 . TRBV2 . CASASGTLNNNEQFF TGTGCCAGCGCTTCCGGGACACTAAACAACAATGAGCAGTTCTTC
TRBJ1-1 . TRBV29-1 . CSVHYGGENTEAFF TGCAGCGTTCACTACGGGGGCGAGAACACTGAAGCTTTCTTT
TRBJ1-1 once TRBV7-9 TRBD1 CASSKRTTGDMNTEAFF TGTGCCAGCAGCAAGCGCACGACAGGGGATATGAACACTGAAGCTTTCTTT
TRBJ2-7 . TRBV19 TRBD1 CASSPGQGPYEQYF TGTGCCAGTAGTCCGGGACAGGGACCCTACGAGCAGTACTTC
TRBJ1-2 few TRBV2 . CASSVAAEGYTF TGTGCCAGCAGTGTGGCGGCGGAAGGCTACACCTTC
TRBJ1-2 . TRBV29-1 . CSVGDTPRNPRYGYTF TGCAGCGTTGGGGATACGCCCAGAAACCCAAGGTATGGCTACACCTTC
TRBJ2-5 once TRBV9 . CASSVAGGLRETQYF TGTGCCAGCAGCGTAGCTGGCGGGTTGAGGGAGACCCAGTACTTC
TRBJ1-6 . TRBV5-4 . CASSSRDSYNSPLHF TGTGCCAGCAGCTCCCGTGACAGCTATAATTCACCCCTCCACTTT
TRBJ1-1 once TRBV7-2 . CASSSDMGGLSTEAFF TGTGCCAGCAGTTCCGACATGGGGGGTTTGAGCACTGAAGCTTTCTTT
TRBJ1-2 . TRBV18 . CASSPWRSENYGYTF TGTGCCAGCTCACCCTGGCGCTCAGAAAACTATGGCTACACCTTC
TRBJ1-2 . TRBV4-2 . CASSQALGGGQSNGYTF TGTGCCAGCAGCCAAGCGTTAGGGGGTGGGCAGTCTAATGGCTACACCTTC
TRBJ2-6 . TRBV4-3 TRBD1 CASSQDSGRGLAGANVLTF TGCGCCAGCAGCCAAGATAGTGGCAGGGGGCTAGCTGGGGCCAACGTCCTGACTTTC
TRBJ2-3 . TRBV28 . CASSRTRTGQRSTDTQYF TGTGCCAGCAGTCGCACTCGAACGGGACAACGGAGCACAGATACGCAGTATTTT
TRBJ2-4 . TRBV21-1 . CASSKKRETTAKNIQYF TGTGCCAGCAGCAAAAAACGGGAGACTACAGCCAAAAACATTCAGTACTTC
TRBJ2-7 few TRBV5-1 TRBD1 CASSRQGQGANEQYF TGCGCCAGCAGCCGACAGGGACAGGGGGCGAACGAGCAGTACTTC
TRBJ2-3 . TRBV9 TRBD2 CASSVLSGGADTQYF TGTGCCAGCAGCGTACTTAGCGGGGGTGCAGATACGCAGTATTTT
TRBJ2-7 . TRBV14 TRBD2 CASSREGKTAYEQYF TGTGCCAGCAGCCGGGAGGGGAAAACGGCCTACGAGCAGTACTTC
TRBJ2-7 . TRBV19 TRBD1 CASMPHGTVYEQYF TGTGCCAGTATGCCCCACGGGACAGTCTACGAGCAGTACTTC
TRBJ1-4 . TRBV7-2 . CASSLFSNEKLFF TGTGCCAGCAGCTTATTTAGTAATGAAAAACTGTTTTTT
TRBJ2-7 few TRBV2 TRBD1 CASSADRASYEQYF TGTGCCAGCAGCGCGGACAGGGCCTCCTACGAGCAGTACTTC
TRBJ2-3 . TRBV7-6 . CASSPDSVGPDTQYF TGTGCCAGCAGCCCCGACAGCGTCGGTCCAGATACGCAGTATTTT
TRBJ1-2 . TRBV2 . CASSVTRENYGYTF TGTGCCAGCAGTGTAACCAGGGAAAACTATGGCTACACCTTC
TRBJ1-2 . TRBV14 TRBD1 CASSPRDRGGYGYTF TGTGCCAGCAGCCCCCGGGACAGGGGGGGCTATGGCTACACCTTC
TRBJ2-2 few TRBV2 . CASKASMAGELFF TGTGCCAGCAAAGCTAGTATGGCCGGGGAGCTGTTTTTT
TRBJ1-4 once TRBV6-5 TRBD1 CASSYGGQGAEKLFF TGTGCCAGCAGTTATGGGGGACAGGGGGCCGAGAAACTGTTTTTT
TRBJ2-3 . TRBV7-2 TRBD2 CASSHGTSGGTDTQYF TGTGCCAGCAGCCACGGGACTAGCGGGGGCACAGATACGCAGTATTTT